These 10 T cell receptor beta chains share one sample of origin, sequenced in a study of T cell responses to AZD1222 COVID-19 vaccine. Assay used: immunoSEQ multiplex PCR; TCRdb lists only in-frame clones, some missing. This table has some 75,000 clones, approximately 90% appearing once. The input for sequencing was peripheral blood, taken on day 0 of AZD1222 vaccination. The origin of the receptors is an adult in good health.

The chain combines TRBV11-2 with TRBJ2-1, with no clear D. Germline V gene lookup returns CDR1 SGHAT and CDR2 FQNNGV. This CDR3 region has 12 residues. The germline V and J ends were trimmed by 1 base and 10 bases, with 8 bases remaining between them. CDR3 sequence: CASSLAGREQFF. CDR3 sequence (DNA): TGTGCCAGCAGCTTAGCGGGCCGGGAGCAGTTCTTC.

The chain combines TRBV19 with TRBJ2-7; perhaps TRBD1 as D (5 bases). The CDR3 length is 15 residues. CDR1 and CDR2 from the germline V gene are LNHDA and SQIVND (reference sequence). V gave up 2 bases and J gave up 5 bases, with 16 bases separating them. The chain's CDR3 is CASSILGARTDEQYF. The CDR3 DNA reads TGTGCCAGTAGTATATTAGGGGCGAGGACCGACGAGCAGTACTTC.

The J gene is TRBJ2-1, the V gene TRBV29-1; no clear D. V was pared by 6 bases and J by 0 bases, with 21 bases between. Germline-derived CDR1 and CDR2 are SQVTM and ANQGSEA. The CDR3 covers 17 residues. The CDR3 nucleotides are TGCAGCGTGGCCCCCAGATTGCCTCTAAGCTCCTACAATGAGCAGTTCTTC. It codes for CSVAPRLPLSSYNEQFF.

V is TRBV11-2 and J is TRBJ2-3, with TRBD2 matching 9 bases. The germline V gene encodes CDR1 SGHAT and CDR2 FQNNGV. This CDR3 spans 16 amino acids. V was clipped by 5 bases and J by 4 bases; unmatched bases: 10. The CDR3 sequence is CASSPARLAGSDTQYF. CDR3 bases: TGTGCCAGCAGCCCCGCACGGCTAGCGGGGTCAGATACGCAGTATTTT.

The V gene is TRBV24-1, the J gene TRBJ1-3; 7 bases map to TRBD1. The V segment lost 3 bases and the J segment 5 bases; nucleotides outside the gene matches: 15. Germline CDR1 is KGHDR and CDR2 is SFDVKD. CDR3 length: 18 residues. CDR3 region: CATSDPRQGRGDRNTIYF. CDR3 in DNA: TGTGCCACCAGTGATCCCCGACAGGGACGGGGGGACCGAAACACCATATATTTT.

This clone was observed a few times. The chain recombines TRBV2 with TRBJ1-2; 8 bases match TRBD1. The V segment lost 6 bases and the J segment 7 bases; nucleotides outside the gene matches: 7. Per germline, CDR1 SNHLY and CDR2 FYNNEI. The CDR3 sequence is 13 residues long. CDR3 amino acids: CASRGRGQGGYTF. In nucleotides, the CDR3 is TGTGCCAGCAGGGGGAGAGGACAGGGTGGCTACACCTTC.

The J gene is TRBJ2-1, the V gene TRBV11-3; tentatively, D is TRBD1 or TRBD2 (5 bases each). V was pared by 0 bases and J by 8 bases, with 14 bases between. The CDR3 extends over 15 amino acids. Germline CDR1 SGHNT, CDR2 YENEEA. The CDR3 bases are TGTGCCAGCAGCTTAGATCCCGGGGCCGGCGATGAGCAGTTCTTC. It yields the protein CASSLDPGAGDEQFF.

The rearrangement links TRBV7-8 to TRBJ2-1, with a tentative D call TRBD1 (5 bases). The V end lost 5 bases, the J end lost 4 bases, and 12 bases lay between the germline ends. Germline V gene data show CDR1 as SGHVS and CDR2 as FQNEAQ. This CDR3 is built from 14 residues. The DNA of the CDR3 is TGTGCCAGCAGCCCCAGGACACTTTACAATGAGCAGTTCTTC. Translated: CASSPRTLYNEQFF.

The V call is TRBV20-1, the J call TRBJ2-5, with D uncertain. Trimming removed 6 bases from V and 5 bases from J, with 10 bases in between. Germline assignment: CDR1 DFQATT and CDR2 SNEGSKA (reference sequence). The CDR3 loop spans 11 amino acids. The CDR3, as DNA: TGCAGTGCCCACCCCCGGGAGACCCAGTACTTC. This encodes CSAHPRETQYF.

V usage is TRBV7-2 and J usage is TRBJ1-2, with D perhaps TRBD1 (6 bases). The V end was cut by 5 bases, the J end by 4 bases, with 11 bases between. Per germline, CDR1 SGHTA and CDR2 FQGNSA. This CDR3 comprises 13 residues. The CDR3 DNA follows: TGTGCCAGCAGCATGCAGGGGATCTATGGCTACACCTTC. Translation: CASSMQGIYGYTF. Together with reference TRBV7-2 and TRBJ1-2, the CDR3 gives the full variable domain: GAGVSQSPSNKVTEKGKDVELRCDPISGHTALYWYRQSLGQGLEFLIYFQGNSAPDKSGLPSDRFSAERTGGSVSTLTIQRTQQEDSAVYLCASSMQGIYGYTFGSGTRLTVV.